This TCR beta chain was retrieved from a study of blood T cell repertoires in COVID-19. Original data processing: Reference gene primers were amplified, and this amplification served to estimate nucleated cell counts. Sequenced by immunoSEQ multiplex PCR; TCRdb stores in-frame clones only, minus some. That table is the source of V, J and clone size, and D and trimming were worked out from the DNA. The table shows 300,000 to 400,000 clones, with approximately 88% occurring only once. During active infection, Seattle patients enrolled and were then monitored through disease. The J segment lost 5 bases and the V segment lost 6 bases, leaving 21 bases of the junction unmatched. This CDR3 has 18 amino acids. Germline-derived CDR1 and CDR2 are SQVTM and ANQGSEA.

The sample consisted of peripheral blood. The rearrangement links TRBV29-1 to TRBJ2-1; the match to TRBD2 covers 8 bases. This receptor was identified in a woman aged 25 to 39 with COVID-19, enrolled during active disease. The CDR3 region is CSVLSSGGELWEDNEQFF. Here the CDR3 DNA reads TGCAGCGTACTTTCATCGGGAGGGGAGTTGTGGGAGGACAATGAGCAGTTCTTC.